One and the same sample provided the 6 T cell receptor beta chains below, sequenced in a study of breast tumors, draining lymph nodes, adjacent tissues. TCRdb itself ran the multiplex PCR reads through MiXCR, one entry per CDR3 protein. This sample has around 230,000 distinct CDR3 sequences, with around 35% found just once. Axillary draining lymph nodes of breast cancer patients supplied the node samples. Sequencing input: axillary lymph node tissue. The receptor set was obtained from a female donor with breast cancer. Some clones in this sample may be carry-over from other donors' samples.

The table lists this clonotype with many counts. V and J are TRBV20-1 and TRBJ1-2; 12 bases match TRBD1. V gave up 1 base and J gave up 4 bases; unmatched junction bases: 13. Germline V gene data show CDR1 as DFQATT and CDR2 as SNEGSKA (reference sequence). The CDR3 contains 18 residues. DNA for the CDR3: TGCAGTGCTAGAGGGGCCGCCGGGACAGGGGGCCCCTTCTATGGCTACACCTTC. Translated, it gives CSARGAAGTGGPFYGYTF.

This clonotype was recorded many times. Given a much more abundant clone one base away, this may be a read error. This sequence joins TRBV9 and TRBJ2-3; D unclear. In germline, CDR1 is SGDLS, CDR2 YYNGEE. The CDR3 length is 11 residues. The ends were cut back, 0 bases at V and 4 bases at J, with 0 bases in the middle. CDR3 DNA: TGTGCCAGCAGCGTAGCAGATACGCAGTATTTT. It is translated as CASSVADTQYF. The whole variable domain, filled in from reference TRBV9 and TRBJ2-3, reads DSGVTQTPKHLITATGQRVTLRCSPRSGDLSVYWYQQSLDQGLQFLIQYYNGEERAKGNILERFSAQQFPDLHSELNLSSLELGDSALYFCASSVADTQYFGPGTRLTVL.

About this clonotype: A much larger clone lies a single base off, so this may be a read error. No conserved phenylalanine or tryptophan ends this CDR3, so it is likely a read error. The chain is built from TRBV19 and TRBJ1-5; 7 bases align to TRBD1. V lost 2 bases, J lost 8 bases, and 6 bases stayed unmatched. CDR1 is LNHDA and CDR2 is SQIVND in the germline V gene (reference sequence). This CDR3 has 14 residues. CDR3: CASSIIEGAEPQHL. CDR3 DNA sequence: TGTGCCAGTAGTATAATAGAGGGGGCCGAGCCCCAGCATCTT.

This clonotype has just one count. The chain combines TRBV20-1 with TRBJ1-2; D gene ambiguous. The CDR3 loop spans 14 amino acids. Germline CDR1 reads DFQATT; CDR2 reads SNEGSKA (reference sequence). V was trimmed by 0 bases and J by 9 bases, leaving 17 bases between them. The CDR3, as DNA: TGCAGTGCTAGAGATCCCCCCGGCGCAGATAGCTACACCTTC. The encoded protein is CSARDPPGADSYTF.

A word on this clonotype: At one boundary the junction diverges from the germline segment, which might be a read error. This chain connects TRBV2 to TRBJ2-5, with D perhaps matching TRBD1 (5 bases). Germline assignment: CDR1 SNHLY and CDR2 FYNNEI. CDR3 size: 12 residues. The CDR3 region is CASSEARTTRTF. The CDR3 DNA is TGTGCCAGCAGTGAAGCCCGGACAACAAGGACCTTC.

This clonotype was observed at least ten times. V gene TRBV7-9 combines with J gene TRBJ1-6, with D unresolved. Germline CDR1 reads SEHNR; CDR2 reads FQNEAQ (reference sequence). V dropped 7 bases and J dropped 7 bases, with 8 bases sitting between them. This CDR3 spans 12 amino acids. CDR3: CASTFQNSPLHF. CDR3 DNA sequence: TGTGCCAGCACCTTTCAAAATTCACCCCTCCACTTT.